This TCR beta chain was obtained from a study of early stage breast cancer tumors. The repertoire was sequenced with immunoSEQ multiplex PCR; TCRdb's copy has only in-frame clones and lacks some. The table includes 9,000 to 9,500 clones, about 64% detected once. Germline loops: CDR1 GTSNPN, CDR2 SVGIG (reference sequence). The junction had 4 bases not matched to a gene; V was cut back by 7 bases and J by 3 bases. The CDR3 sequence is 14 residues long. The TCR originated in a person between 55 and 69 years old with breast cancer. This chain connects TRBV30 to TRBJ2-2, with 11 bases lining up with TRBD1. The sample consisted of normal breast tissue next to the tumor. This CDR3 is CASMDRGHTGELFF. The CDR3 bases are TGTGCCTCGATGGACAGGGGGCACACCGGGGAGCTGTTTTTT.